The rows below give T cell receptor beta chains drawn from one sample of a study of T cells in Graves' hyperthyroidism and ophthalmopathy. In TCRdb, the multiplex PCR reads were re-called with MiXCR into one record per CDR3 protein. This repertoire shows roughly 700,000 distinct CDR3 sequences, roughly 17% found once; its top ten account for around 15%. Material: blood. These receptor sequences come from a man aged 50-60 years with Graves' hyperthyroidism. Each CDR3 is given with its conserved first and last residue. The D gene is left open where the match is weak. Rows may omit the clone size; those that give it use once, few, many or a size class.

NA	TRBV28	TRBJ2-3	14	few	TGTGCCAGCAGTCCGCCCCAAAGCACAGATACGCAGTATTTT	CASSPPQSTDTQYF
TRBD1	TRBV28	TRBJ1-2	14	many	TGTGCCAGCAGTTCGGGACAGGCTAACTATGGCTACACCTTC	CASSSGQANYGYTF
NA	TRBV29-1	TRBJ2-1	14	few	TGCAGCGCCCCGATCCCCACGGGCGGGAATGAGCAGTTCTTC	CSAPIPTGGNEQFF
NA	TRBV15	TRBJ1-6	16	many	TGTGCCACCAGCTCTTACCCGGACGGGTATAATTCACCCCTCCACTTT	CATSSYPDGYNSPLHF
NA	TRBV27	TRBJ1-4	14	many	TGTGCCAGCAGTTTCGTGCAATCCAGGGAAAAACTGTTTTTT	CASSFVQSREKLFF
TRBD2	TRBV20-1	TRBJ2-5	15	NA	TGCAGTGCTAGGGCTGGGGCTAGCGGGAGTGAGACCCAGTACTTC	CSARAGASGSETQYF
NA	TRBV18	TRBJ2-7	13	many	TGTGCCAGCTCCTCGGACTACTCCTACGAGCAGTACTTC	CASSSDYSYEQYF
NA	TRBV6-2/TRBV6-3	TRBJ2-2	16	NA	TGTGCCAGCAGTTACTCGGGGGGGGCGAGGATCGGGGAGCTGTTTTTT	CASSYSGGARIGELFF
NA	TRBV27	TRBJ1-1	13	NA	TGTGCCAACAGTTTGGGGGAAATCGCTGAAGCTTTCTTT	CANSLGEIAEAFF
NA	TRBV19	TRBJ1-3	15	NA	TGTGCCAGTAGTACTGGACACCTCTCTGGAAACACCATATATTTT	CASSTGHLSGNTIYF
NA	TRBV4-3	TRBJ1-6	14	NA	TGCGCCAGCAGCCAAGAGTACGATAATTCACCCCTCCACTTT	CASSQEYDNSPLHF
NA	TRBV11-2	TRBJ2-7	15	NA	TGTGCCAGCAGCTCGACCACAAACCCTTTATACGAGCAGTACTTC	CASSSTTNPLYEQYF
TRBD2	TRBV5-1	TRBJ2-7	15	few	TGCGCCAGCAGCTGGTTAGCGGGAGGGTCCTACGAGCAGTACTTC	CASSWLAGGSYEQYF
TRBD1	TRBV10-1	TRBJ2-7	15	many	TGCGCCAGCAGTGAGTCCCGGACAGGCGCCTACGAGCAGTACTTC	CASSESRTGAYEQYF
NA	TRBV28	TRBJ1-1	15	few	TGTGCCAGCAGTTTGCCGGGGACCCGGTCGGGTGAAGCTTTCTTT	CASSLPGTRSGEAFF
NA	TRBV30	TRBJ2-1	17	many	TGTGCCTGGGAGGGGTCTGCCAGCGACCACATCTACAATGAGCAGTTCTTC	CAWEGSASDHIYNEQFF
NA	TRBV30	TRBJ1-6	14	few	TGTGCCTGGAGCGCCGGGCAGGGGAGTTCACCCCTCCACTTT	CAWSAGQGSSPLHF
TRBD1	TRBV20-1	TRBJ1-2	12	NA	TGCAGCGCAACAGGGGAGTCCTATGGCTACACCTTC	CSATGESYGYTF
TRBD1	TRBV20-1	TRBJ1-1	14	many	TGCAGTGCTAGACAGGGGGCGAGCAACACTGAAGCTTTCTTT	CSARQGASNTEAFF
TRBD1	TRBV7-9	TRBJ1-6	16	many	TGTGCCAGCAGCCTGGACGGACAGGGGACGCTTTCACCCCTCCACTTT	CASSLDGQGTLSPLHF
NA	TRBV7-3	TRBJ2-1	15	many	TGTGCCAGCAGCTCTACACCTCAGGGGAACAATGAGCAGTTCTTC	CASSSTPQGNNEQFF
TRBD2	TRBV30	TRBJ2-1	13	few	TGTGCCGGTGAGGCGGGAGGGCCCAATGAGCAGTTCTTC	CAGEAGGPNEQFF
NA	TRBV6-1	TRBJ2-7	12	many	TGTGCCAGCAGTGCGGCAGGGTACGAGCAGTACTTC	CASSAAGYEQYF
NA	TRBV2	TRBJ2-7	15	few	TGTGCCAGCAGTGAAGAACTGGAGCTTTCGTACGAGCAGTACTTC	CASSEELELSYEQYF
NA	TRBV2	TRBJ2-4	12	few	TGTGCCAGCCGACAGGCCAAAAACATTCAGTACTTC	CASRQAKNIQYF
NA	TRBV19	TRBJ1-2	16	many	TGTGCCAGTAGGGACCGGGACTATGGCTCTAACTATGGCTACACCTTC	CASRDRDYGSNYGYTF
TRBD1	TRBV19	TRBJ2-3	15	NA	TGTGCCAGTAGTACCGGGACAGGGGGAGCAGATACGCAGTATTTT	CASSTGTGGADTQYF
NA	TRBV10-2	TRBJ2-1	11	many	TGCGCCAGCAGTGGAGGCGGTGAGCAGTTCTTC	CASSGGGEQFF
NA	TRBV5-5	TRBJ2-1	16	NA	TGTGCCAGCAGCTCCGGACAGCCAAGCTCCTACAATGAGCAGTTCTTC	CASSSGQPSSYNEQFF
TRBD2	TRBV20-1	TRBJ2-1	16	many	TGCAGTGCTATGGCCGGGACTAGCGGGGTATACAATGAGCAGTTCTTC	CSAMAGTSGVYNEQFF
NA	TRBV12-3/TRBV12-4	TRBJ1-1	15	NA	TGTGCCAGCAGGCCGGGACTGTTAGAGATATCTGAAGCTCTCTTT	CASRPGLLEISEALF
TRBD1	TRBV28	TRBJ2-1	16	NA	TGTGCCAGCAGTTTACCCCTGGGACAGGGGATCGATGAGCAGTTCTTC	CASSLPLGQGIDEQFF
TRBD2	TRBV6-1	TRBJ2-7	16	few	TGTGCCAGCAGTCAGACTAGCGGGAGTTCTTCCTACGAGCAGTACTTC	CASSQTSGSSSYEQYF
TRBD1	TRBV18	TRBJ1-3	16	many	TGTGCCAGCTCACCAAGCCGGGACAGCCCTGGAAACACCATATATTTT	CASSPSRDSPGNTIYF
NA	TRBV9	TRBJ2-2	15	few	TGTGCCAGCAGCGTTCCCAGGGATAACACCGGGGAGCTGTTTTTT	CASSVPRDNTGELFF
TRBD1	TRBV29-1	TRBJ1-1	13	NA	TGCAGCGATACTACAGGGGCGAACACTGAAGCTTTCTTT	CSDTTGANTEAFF
NA	TRBV2	TRBJ2-7	14	many	TGTGCCAGCAGTAGACGGGGTGGAGAGTACGAGCAGTACTTC	CASSRRGGEYEQYF
NA	TRBV10-3	TRBJ2-7	12	NA	TGTGCCATCGTAACAGGATCCTACGAGCAGTACTTC	CAIVTGSYEQYF
TRBD2	TRBV9	TRBJ2-7	16	few	TGTGCCAGCAGCGTAGGGGTACTAGCGGGAGAGAACGAGCAGTACTTC	CASSVGVLAGENEQYF
NA	TRBV11-2	TRBJ1-2	13	many	TGTGCCAGCAGCTTAGCCCCAACTTATGGCTACACCTTC	CASSLAPTYGYTF